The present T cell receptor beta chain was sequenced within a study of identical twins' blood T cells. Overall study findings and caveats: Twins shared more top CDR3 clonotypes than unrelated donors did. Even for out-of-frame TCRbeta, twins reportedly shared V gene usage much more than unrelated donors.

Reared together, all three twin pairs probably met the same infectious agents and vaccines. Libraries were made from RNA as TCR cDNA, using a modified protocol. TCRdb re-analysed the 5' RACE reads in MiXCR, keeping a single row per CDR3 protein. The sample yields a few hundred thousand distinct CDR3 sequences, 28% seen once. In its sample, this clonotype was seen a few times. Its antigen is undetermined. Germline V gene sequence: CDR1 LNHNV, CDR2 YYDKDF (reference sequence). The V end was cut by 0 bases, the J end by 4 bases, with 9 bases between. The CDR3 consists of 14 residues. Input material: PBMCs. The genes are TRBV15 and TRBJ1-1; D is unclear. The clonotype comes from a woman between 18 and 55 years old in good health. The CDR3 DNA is TGTGCCACCAGCAGAGACACAGACGGCACTGAAGCTTTCTTT. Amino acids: CATSRDTDGTEAFF.